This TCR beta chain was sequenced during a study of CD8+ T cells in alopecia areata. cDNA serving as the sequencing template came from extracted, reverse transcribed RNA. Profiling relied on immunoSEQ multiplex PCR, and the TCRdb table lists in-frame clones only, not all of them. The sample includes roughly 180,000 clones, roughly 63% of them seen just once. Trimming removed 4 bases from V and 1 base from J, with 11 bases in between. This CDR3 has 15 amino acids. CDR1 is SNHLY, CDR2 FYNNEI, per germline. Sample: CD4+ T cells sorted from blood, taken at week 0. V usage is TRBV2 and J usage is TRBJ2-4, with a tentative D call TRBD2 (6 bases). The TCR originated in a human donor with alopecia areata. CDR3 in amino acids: CASSVGGTAKNIQYF. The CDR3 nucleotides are TGTGCCAGCAGTGTTGGGGGGACGGCCAAAAACATTCAGTACTTC.